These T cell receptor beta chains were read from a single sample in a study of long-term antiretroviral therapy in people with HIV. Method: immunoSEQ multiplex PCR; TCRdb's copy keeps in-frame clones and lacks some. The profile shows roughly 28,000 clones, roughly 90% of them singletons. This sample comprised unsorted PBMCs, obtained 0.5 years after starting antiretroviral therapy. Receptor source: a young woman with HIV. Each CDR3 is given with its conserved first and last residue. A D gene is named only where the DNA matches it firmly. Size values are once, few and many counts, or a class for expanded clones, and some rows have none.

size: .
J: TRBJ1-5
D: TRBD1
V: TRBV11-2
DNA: TGTGCCAGCAGCTTACACGGGACAGGGGAACAGCCCCAGCATTTT
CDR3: CASSLHGTGEQPQHF

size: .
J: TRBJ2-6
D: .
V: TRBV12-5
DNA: TGTGCTAGTGGTCCAGACGGGGCCAACGTCCTGACTTTC
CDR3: CASGPDGANVLTF

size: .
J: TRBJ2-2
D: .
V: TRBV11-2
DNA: TGTGCCAGCAGCCATGAGTACGGGGAGCTGTTTTTT
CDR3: CASSHEYGELFF

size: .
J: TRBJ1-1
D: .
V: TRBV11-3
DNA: TGTGCCAGCAGCTTAGCGGGGACGAACACTGAAGCTTTCTTT
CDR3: CASSLAGTNTEAFF

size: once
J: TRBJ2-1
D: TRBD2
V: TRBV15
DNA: TGTGCCACCTTTGGGACTAGCGGTATTAGCTCCTACAATGAGCAGTTCTTC
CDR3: CATFGTSGISSYNEQFF

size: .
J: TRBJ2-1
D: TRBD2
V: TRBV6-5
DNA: TGTGCCAGCAGGCTGACTAGCGGGGGGAACAATGAGCAGTTCTTC
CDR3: CASRLTSGGNNEQFF

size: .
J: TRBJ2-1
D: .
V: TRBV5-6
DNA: TGTGCCAGCAGCTTGGACAGTTACAATGAGCAGTTCTTC
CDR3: CASSLDSYNEQFF

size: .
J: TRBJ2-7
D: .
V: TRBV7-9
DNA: TGTGCCAGCAGTCCAGGGGTCGAGCAGTACTTC
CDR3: CASSPGVEQYF

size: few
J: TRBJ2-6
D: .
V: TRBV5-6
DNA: TGTGCCAGCAGCTTGGCCGCAGGAGACTCTGGGGCCAACGTCCTGACTTTC
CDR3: CASSLAAGDSGANVLTF

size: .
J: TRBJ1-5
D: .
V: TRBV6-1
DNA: TGTGCCAGCAGTGAACAGGTCAATCAGCCCCAGCATTTT
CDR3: CASSEQVNQPQHF

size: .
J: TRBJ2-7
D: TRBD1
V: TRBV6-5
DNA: TGTGCCAGCAGCCCCGGACAGGGGGCCTACGAGCAGTACTTC
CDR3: CASSPGQGAYEQYF

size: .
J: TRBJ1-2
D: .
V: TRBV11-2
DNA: TGTGCCAGCTCCCAGGCAGGGCAGAATGGCTACACCTTC
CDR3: CASSQAGQNGYTF